These 30 T cell receptor beta chains share one sample of origin, sequenced in a study of T-cell reconstitution after alpha-beta-depleted transplantation in children. The TCRbeta library incorporated unique molecular identifiers. TCRdb analysed the PCR reads with MiXCR anew, one entry per CDR3 protein. The table includes 500,000 to 750,000 distinct CDR3 sequences, approximately 30% detected once. Sample: PBMCs, taken before TCRalphabeta/CD19-depleted stem cell transplant. Receptor source: a boy under two years old with Wiskott-Aldrich syndrome, due to receive a stem cell transplant.

The chain uses TRBV5-5 and TRBJ1-2; D gene uncertain. V was pared by 2 bases and J by 2 bases, with 7 bases between. The CDR3 length is 13 residues. Germline-derived CDR1 and CDR2 are SGHKS and YYEKEE (reference sequence). CDR3 sequence: CASSFERNYGYTF. In nucleotides, the CDR3 is TGTGCCAGCAGCTTTGAGAGAAACTATGGCTACACCTTC.

The chain uses TRBV20-1 and TRBJ1-1; a weak D match, TRBD1 (6 bases). V was cut by 5 bases and J by 10 bases, with 20 bases left in between. Looked up from germline, CDR1 is DFQATT and CDR2 is SNEGSKA (reference sequence). The CDR3 spans 13 residues. The CDR3 DNA reads as TGCAGTGCTGGGACCGGGGGCGGCGTCGGAGCTTTCTTT. This gives the protein CSAGTGGGVGAFF.

This clonotype has only a few counts. This chain uses TRBV5-1 with TRBJ2-3; TRBD2 agrees at 10 bases. CDR1 SGHRS and CDR2 YFSETQ come from the germline V gene. The CDR3 runs to 18 residues. Losses at the gene ends were 1 base for V and 4 bases for J; bases not matched to a gene: 12. CDR3 in amino acids: CASSLIERAGGPADTQYF. The CDR3 DNA reads TGCGCCAGCAGCTTGATCGAAAGAGCGGGAGGGCCAGCAGATACGCAGTATTTT. Looking up the rest from reference TRBV5-1 and TRBJ2-3 gives the full variable domain: KAGVTQTPRYLIKTRGQQVTLSCSPISGHRSVSWYQQTPGQGLQFLFEYFSETQRNKGNFPGRFSGRQFSNSRSEMNVSTLELGDSALYLCASSLIERAGGPADTQYFGPGTRLTVL.

The chain uses TRBV2 and TRBJ1-2; 7 nucleotides agree with TRBD1. This CDR3 is 14 amino acids long. The V gene's germline CDR1 is SNHLY and CDR2 FYNNEI. Trimming at V came to 3 bases and at J to 8 bases, leaving 9 bases not matched to a gene. Written as DNA, the CDR3 is TGTGCCAGCAGTGAGGAAGGGGGCTTCGGCGGCTACACCTTC. Its translation: CASSEEGGFGGYTF.

This clonotype appeared a few times. This rearrangement joins TRBV11-2 to TRBJ2-7; D is ambiguous. The germline V and J ends were trimmed by 5 bases and 0 bases, with 11 bases remaining between them. Germline assignment: CDR1 SGHAT and CDR2 FQNNGV. The CDR3 sequence is 14 residues long. This CDR3 reads CASSDTRSSYEQYF. The DNA of the CDR3 is TGTGCCAGCAGCGATACTCGGAGCTCCTACGAGCAGTACTTC.

This clonotype was observed a few times. The chain recombines TRBV7-8 with TRBJ2-7, with TRBD1 matching over 7 bases. The CDR3 runs 14 residues. Unmatched junction bases numbered 11, after V lost 5 bases and J lost 7 bases. Germline V lookup: CDR1 SGHVS, CDR2 FQNEAQ. The DNA for the CDR3 is TGTGCCAGCAGCCCAGACAGGGTCCCTAGTGAGCAGTACTTC. It yields the protein CASSPDRVPSEQYF.

The table lists this clonotype with a count of one. This chain connects TRBV28 to TRBJ2-5; weak D call: TRBD2 (6 bases). CDR3 length: 14 amino acids. Germline V gives CDR1 MDHEN, CDR2 SYDVKM. V was trimmed by 7 bases and J by 4 bases, leaving 16 bases between them. The CDR3, as DNA: TGTGCCAGCATTGGGACTCGCTTGGGAGAGACCCAGTACTTC. This translates into CASIGTRLGETQYF.

This chain connects TRBV4-1 to TRBJ2-2; D tentatively fits TRBD1 or TRBD2 (6 bases each). The V end lost 1 base, the J end lost 7 bases, and 10 bases lay between the germline ends. The CDR3 totals 14 residues. Germline V lookup: CDR1 MGHRA, CDR2 YSYEKL. The CDR3 here is CASSQVGGSGELFF. The DNA of the CDR3 is TGCGCCAGCAGCCAAGTAGGGGGGAGCGGGGAGCTGTTTTTT.

The gene calls are TRBV6-4 and TRBJ2-1, with D tentatively TRBD2 (5 bases). The germline gives CDR1 MRHNA, CDR2 SNTAGT. The CDR3 runs 13 residues. V shed 0 bases and J shed 8 bases, with 8 bases lying between them. The chain's CDR3 is CASSDSRVDEQFF. The CDR3 DNA reads TGTGCCAGCAGTGACTCGCGGGTCGATGAGCAGTTCTTC.

The chain carries TRBV28 and TRBJ1-1; D call uncertain. CDR1 MDHEN and CDR2 SYDVKM come from the germline V gene. The V and J ends lost 6 bases and 0 bases respectively, with 8 bases between them. The CDR3 runs to 13 residues. The CDR3 nucleotides read TGTGCCAGCAGGTCGGGGTTGAACACTGAAGCTTTCTTT. This encodes CASRSGLNTEAFF.

CDR3 sequence reads: CASGKKRSRNGELFF. The CDR3 bases are TGTGCCAGCGGCAAAAAACGGTCCAGGAACGGGGAGCTGTTTTTT. The chain links TRBV6-1 to TRBJ2-2; D unclear. Germline V CDR1 and CDR2: MNHNS, SASEGT. This CDR3 is built from 15 residues. V lost 8 bases, J lost 7 bases, and 20 bases lay in between.

J is TRBJ2-7 and V is TRBV5-1; 16 nucleotides line up with TRBD2. V was pared by 4 bases and J by 5 bases, with 12 bases of the junction left unmatched. The CDR3 extends over 18 amino acids. The germline gives CDR1 SGHRS, CDR2 YFSETQ. This CDR3 is CASSRGTSGRALSDEQYF. CDR3 bases: TGCGCCAGCAGCAGGGGGACTAGCGGGAGGGCCCTATCGGACGAGCAGTACTTC.

This chain links TRBV20-1 with TRBJ1-5, with 8 positions matching TRBD1. J lost 7 bases, V lost 0 bases, and 5 bases had no gene match. The CDR3 consists of 14 residues. Germline V gene data show CDR1 as DFQATT and CDR2 as SNEGSKA (reference sequence). Here the CDR3 reads CSARDRNRGQPQHF. CDR3 nucleotide sequence: TGCAGTGCTAGAGACCGGAACAGGGGGCAGCCCCAGCATTTT.

A few counts support this clonotype. The chain has TRBV10-3 and TRBJ2-7; unclear D gene. The germline gives CDR1 ENHRY, CDR2 SYGVKD. V was cut by 4 bases and J by 0 bases, with 4 bases left in between. The CDR3 spans 12 residues. CDR3: CAISAASYEQYF. The CDR3 nucleotides read TGTGCCATCAGTGCAGCCTCCTACGAGCAGTACTTC.

The rearrangement links TRBV27 to TRBJ2-3; 8 nucleotides align to TRBD1. CDR1 and CDR2 (germline): MNHEY, SMNVEV (reference sequence). V lost 5 bases and J lost 1; bases outside the gene matches: 5. This CDR3 has 15 amino acids. Here the CDR3 DNA reads TGTGCCAGCAGTGCCAGGGGGCGCGGCACAGATACGCAGTATTTT. Amino acid sequence: CASSARGRGTDTQYF.

The chain combines TRBV27 with TRBJ2-5, with 9 bases identical to TRBD2. The CDR3 extends over 15 amino acids. After removal of 4 bases from V and 7 bases from J, the junction contained 10 bases not matched to a gene. Germline loops: CDR1 MNHEY, CDR2 SMNVEV (reference sequence). The chain's CDR3 is CASSSPLAGPGTQYF. CDR3 DNA sequence: TGTGCCAGCAGTTCCCCACTAGCGGGCCCGGGGACCCAGTACTTC.

At least ten counts were recorded for this clonotype. This chain uses TRBV5-1 with TRBJ2-1; 14 nucleotides agree with TRBD2. The CDR3 has 15 amino acids. Germline V gene data show CDR1 as SGHRS and CDR2 as YFSETQ. The J segment lost 7 bases and the V segment lost 0 bases, leaving 0 bases of the junction unmatched. Written as DNA, the CDR3 is TGCGCCAGCAGCTTGGGGACTAGCGGGAGGAATGAGCAGTTCTTC. Translating gives CASSLGTSGRNEQFF. Looking up the rest from reference TRBV5-1 and TRBJ2-1 gives the full variable domain: KAGVTQTPRYLIKTRGQQVTLSCSPISGHRSVSWYQQTPGQGLQFLFEYFSETQRNKGNFPGRFSGRQFSNSRSEMNVSTLELGDSALYLCASSLGTSGRNEQFFGPGTRLTVL.

The gene calls are TRBV2 and TRBJ1-5, with TRBD1 identical over 9 bases. The CDR3 has 13 residues. The ends lost 6 bases at V and 6 bases at J; junction bases unmatched: 3. CDR1 is SNHLY and CDR2 is FYNNEI in the germline V gene. The CDR3 reads CASRDRGAQPQHF. CDR3 coding DNA: TGTGCCAGCAGGGACAGGGGCGCTCAGCCCCAGCATTTT.

The genes are TRBV6-1 and TRBJ2-1; D is possibly TRBD1 or TRBD2 (5 bases each). The V gene lost 7 bases and the J gene lost 10 bases, with 17 bases spanning the gap. The germline V gene encodes CDR1 MNHNS and CDR2 SASEGT. This CDR3 comprises 13 residues. The CDR3 DNA reads TGTGCCAGCACGGGACGGGCAAGGCGGGAGCAGTTCTTC. Protein sequence: CASTGRARREQFF.

The chain has TRBV3-1 and TRBJ2-6; the D is unclear. The V gene lost 4 bases and the J gene lost 13 bases, with 11 bases spanning the gap. Germline assignment: CDR1 LGHDT and CDR2 YNNKEL (reference sequence). The CDR3 totals 12 residues. The DNA of the CDR3 is TGTGCCAGCAGCCGCGGACCGCCGGTCCTGACTTTC. The encoded protein is CASSRGPPVLTF. Full variable domain (missing parts from reference TRBV3-1 and TRBJ2-6): DTAVSQTPKYLVTQMGNDKSIKCEQNLGHDTMYWYKQDSKKFLKIMFSYNNKELIINETVPNRFSPKSPDKAHLNLHINSLELGDSAVYFCASSRGPPVLTFGAGSRLTVL.

This clonotype was observed a single time. The chain carries TRBV2 and TRBJ2-4; the match to TRBD1 covers 12 bases. The CDR3 is 17 amino acids. The germline V gene has CDR1 SNHLY and CDR2 FYNNEI. The V segment lost 6 bases and the J segment 0 bases; nucleotides outside the gene matches: 6. The CDR3 nucleotides are TGTGCCAGCAGAGGGACAGGGGGCCGGTTAGCCAAAAACATTCAGTACTTC. This gives the protein CASRGTGGRLAKNIQYF.

The chain employs TRBV5-1 and TRBJ2-1, with 9 positions matching TRBD2. Germline CDR1 reads SGHRS; CDR2 reads YFSETQ. Losses at the gene ends were 1 base for V and 5 bases for J; bases not matched to a gene: 13. The CDR3 covers 18 residues. CDR3 nucleotide sequence: TGCGCCAGCAGCTTGCGGGGTAGCGGGAGAGAAAATAACAATGAGCAGTTCTTC. This gives the protein CASSLRGSGRENNNEQFF.

This clonotype showed up just a few times. This rearrangement joins TRBV20-1 to TRBJ2-7, with a weak D call TRBD2 (6 bases). The V and J ends lost 5 bases and 2 bases respectively, with 13 bases between them. Germline lookup yields CDR1 DFQATT and CDR2 SNEGSKA (reference sequence). The CDR3 contains 13 residues. In DNA, the CDR3 is TGCAGTGCTCGGACTACCTCCGCCTACGAGCAGTACTTC. Translating it yields CSARTTSAYEQYF.

This clonotype turned up a few times. This chain uses TRBV10-3 with TRBJ2-5, with TRBD2 matching 9 bases. The CDR3 runs 13 residues. Germline-derived CDR1 and CDR2 are ENHRY and SYGVKD. V dropped 10 bases and J dropped 3; count of bases not matched to a gene: 6. CDR3 amino acids: CASLSSGEETQYF. Written as DNA, the CDR3 is TGTGCCAGCCTGTCTAGCGGGGAAGAGACCCAGTACTTC.

The J gene is TRBJ2-7, the V gene TRBV12-3 or TRBV12-4, with 8 bases matching TRBD2. The ends lost 1 base at V and 4 bases at J; junction bases unmatched: 9. There are 16 residues in the CDR3. CDR3 protein: CASSLGGRLVGYEQYF. Here the CDR3 DNA reads TGTGCCAGCAGTTTAGGCGGGAGGTTGGTTGGATACGAGCAGTACTTC.

The chain recombines TRBV10-3 with TRBJ1-5, with D maybe TRBD1 (5 bases). Deletions cut 2 bases from V and 6 bases from J, with 14 bases between. Germline V CDR1 and CDR2: ENHRY, SYGVKD. There are 15 residues in the CDR3. The CDR3 region has the DNA TGTGCCATCAGTGAGAAGGCAAGGGGCGGTCAGCCCCAGCATTTT. As protein: CAISEKARGGQPQHF.

The V and J genes are TRBV20-1 and TRBJ2-2; D not certain. CDR1 is DFQATT and CDR2 is SNEGSKA in the germline V gene (reference sequence). This CDR3 has 13 residues. The V and J ends lost 0 bases and 5 bases respectively, with 7 bases between them. CDR3 sequence reads: CSAREYKTGELFF. The CDR3 coding sequence is TGCAGTGCTAGAGAGTACAAAACCGGGGAGCTGTTTTTT.

This clonotype has a single count. V usage is TRBV10-1 and J usage is TRBJ2-1; 7 bases line up with TRBD2. The CDR3 has 16 amino acids. The V gene's germline CDR1 is WNHNN and CDR2 SYGVQD (reference sequence). J was trimmed by 2 bases and V by 3 bases; bases with no gene match: 7. The CDR3 is CASSDGLAATYNEQFF. The CDR3 coding sequence is TGCGCCAGCAGTGATGGGCTAGCGGCGACCTACAATGAGCAGTTCTTC.

The J gene is TRBJ2-1, the V gene TRBV20-1; 7 bases are shared with TRBD1. The CDR3 has 14 residues. Unmatched junction bases numbered 16, after V lost 3 bases and J lost 14 bases. Germline V lookup: CDR1 DFQATT, CDR2 SNEGSKA (reference sequence). CDR3 in DNA: TGCAGTGCTAGCTTACAGGGGACGCCCTCCTTGAAGTTCTTC. As protein: CSASLQGTPSLKFF.

This chain joins TRBV5-8 and TRBJ2-7; no clear D. The CDR3 loop spans 15 amino acids. With 5 bases removed from V and 3 bases from J, the gap between germline ends came to 18 bases. CDR1 is SGHTS, CDR2 YDEGEE, per germline. CDR3 sequence: CASRSPKDGLYEQYF. The CDR3, as DNA: TGTGCCAGCAGGTCGCCCAAGGACGGCCTCTACGAGCAGTACTTC.